The rows below give T cell receptor beta chains drawn from one sample of a study of tissue T cells after allogeneic stem cell transplantation. Libraries were prepared by immunoSEQ multiplex PCR; TCRdb keeps only in-frame clonotypes and omits some of them. The sample consists of thousands of clones, around three fifths of them appearing once. Sequencing was performed on duodenum tissue, taken at autopsy. The receptors were sampled from a woman aged 18-50 years with breast cancer. Both conserved end residues are part of each CDR3. Each record gives: CDR3 DNA, CDR3 protein, V gene, CDR3 length, clone size, D gene, J gene. A D gene is named only where the DNA matches it firmly. Clone sizes are given selectively: once, few, many, or a class where the clone is expanded.

CDR3nt: TGTGCCAGCAACAACCCCAGCGGGACAGGGGGCGGAAATGAGCAGTTCTTC
CDR3aa: CASNNPSGTGGGNEQFF
v_gene: TRBV2
len: 17
abundance: .
d_gene: TRBD1
j_gene: TRBJ2-1

CDR3nt: TGTGCCAGCAGCCAAGATTCGCCGCGGGGGGTCTCCTACGAGCAGTACTTC
CDR3aa: CASSQDSPRGVSYEQYF
v_gene: TRBV3-1/TRBV3-2
len: 17
abundance: once
d_gene: TRBD2
j_gene: TRBJ2-7

CDR3nt: TGTGCCAGCAGCCCCGACAGGGAATCACCCCTCCACTTT
CDR3aa: CASSPDRESPLHF
v_gene: TRBV3-1/TRBV3-2
len: 13
abundance: .
d_gene: TRBD1
j_gene: TRBJ1-6

CDR3nt: TGTGCCAGCAGCCGAGTCGCAACTAATGAAAAACTGTTTTTT
CDR3aa: CASSRVATNEKLFF
v_gene: TRBV28
len: 14
abundance: .
d_gene: .
j_gene: TRBJ1-4

CDR3nt: TGCAGCGTTGAGGAGCGGGAAAGAATAGATACGCAGTATTTT
CDR3aa: CSVEERERIDTQYF
v_gene: TRBV29-1
len: 14
abundance: few
d_gene: TRBD2
j_gene: TRBJ2-3

CDR3nt: TGTGCCAGCAGCCGTTCACAGGGAGGCTATGGCTACACCTTC
CDR3aa: CASSRSQGGYGYTF
v_gene: TRBV3-1/TRBV3-2
len: 14
abundance: .
d_gene: .
j_gene: TRBJ1-2

CDR3nt: TGTGCCAGCAATCTCTTCCTACGGAACGCGTATGGCTACACCTTC
CDR3aa: CASNLFLRNAYGYTF
v_gene: TRBV6-5
len: 15
abundance: few
d_gene: .
j_gene: TRBJ1-2

CDR3nt: TGTGCCAGCACCCCTTCGTGGGGCGCCGGGGAGCTGTTTTTT
CDR3aa: CASTPSWGAGELFF
v_gene: TRBV7-2
len: 14
abundance: few
d_gene: .
j_gene: TRBJ2-2

CDR3nt: TGTGCCAGCAGCTTAGGGCGGGAGCCTCCCTACGAGCAGTACTTC
CDR3aa: CASSLGREPPYEQYF
v_gene: TRBV11-3
len: 15
abundance: medium-sized
d_gene: TRBD2
j_gene: TRBJ2-7

CDR3nt: TGTGCCAGCAGTTACGTAGCGGGGGCCTACGAGCAGTACTTC
CDR3aa: CASSYVAGAYEQYF
v_gene: TRBV6-2/TRBV6-3
len: 14
abundance: .
d_gene: TRBD2
j_gene: TRBJ2-7

CDR3nt: TGCGCCAGCAGCTCCGGGACTAGCAGTGATACGCAGTATTTT
CDR3aa: CASSSGTSSDTQYF
v_gene: TRBV5-1
len: 14
abundance: .
d_gene: TRBD2
j_gene: TRBJ2-3

CDR3nt: TGTGCCAGCAGTTACTCGACTGGAGACGGCACAGATACGCAGTATTTT
CDR3aa: CASSYSTGDGTDTQYF
v_gene: TRBV6-5
len: 16
abundance: .
d_gene: .
j_gene: TRBJ2-3

CDR3nt: TGTGCCATCAGTGCCGTGGACGGAACGAACACTGAAGCTTTCTTT
CDR3aa: CAISAVDGTNTEAFF
v_gene: TRBV10-3
len: 15
abundance: .
d_gene: .
j_gene: TRBJ1-1

CDR3nt: TGTGCCAGCAGCCAAGAACTCGCGGGGGGGCAGGACACCGGGGAGCTGTTTTTT
CDR3aa: CASSQELAGGQDTGELFF
v_gene: TRBV4-2
len: 18
abundance: .
d_gene: TRBD2
j_gene: TRBJ2-2

CDR3nt: TGTGCCTGGAGCAGAGGGACAGGCGGCGAGCAGTACTTC
CDR3aa: CAWSRGTGGEQYF
v_gene: TRBV30
len: 13
abundance: .
d_gene: TRBD1
j_gene: TRBJ2-7

CDR3nt: TGTGCCAGCAGTTTGACGGGCCGGTCCTACGAGCAGTACTTC
CDR3aa: CASSLTGRSYEQYF
v_gene: TRBV28
len: 14
abundance: .
d_gene: .
j_gene: TRBJ2-7

CDR3nt: TGTGCCAGCTCACCAGGGACTAATTCAGAGCAGTACTTC
CDR3aa: CASSPGTNSEQYF
v_gene: TRBV18
len: 13
abundance: .
d_gene: TRBD2
j_gene: TRBJ2-7

CDR3nt: TGTGCCAGCAGCCGCAGGTCGGTAGATACGCAGTATTTT
CDR3aa: CASSRRSVDTQYF
v_gene: TRBV9
len: 13
abundance: .
d_gene: .
j_gene: TRBJ2-3

CDR3nt: TGCGCCAGCAGCGTAGGGGTAGCTGAAAAACTGTTTTTT
CDR3aa: CASSVGVAEKLFF
v_gene: TRBV5-1
len: 13
abundance: few
d_gene: .
j_gene: TRBJ1-4

CDR3nt: TGCGCCAGCAGCCCTCTCCGGGACGGGAACTATGGCTACACCTTC
CDR3aa: CASSPLRDGNYGYTF
v_gene: TRBV5-1
len: 15
abundance: few
d_gene: .
j_gene: TRBJ1-2

CDR3nt: TGTGCCAGCAGTCGTATTGCAACTAATGAAAAACTGTTTTTT
CDR3aa: CASSRIATNEKLFF
v_gene: TRBV28
len: 14
abundance: .
d_gene: .
j_gene: TRBJ1-4

CDR3nt: TGTGCCAGCAGGTCGCCGGGACTAGCGGGAATCCTTAGCTACGAGCAGTACTTC
CDR3aa: CASRSPGLAGILSYEQYF
v_gene: TRBV7-3
len: 18
abundance: large
d_gene: TRBD2
j_gene: TRBJ2-7

CDR3nt: TGCGCCAGCAGCCAAGCTGGGGAATCCTACGAGCAGTACTTC
CDR3aa: CASSQAGESYEQYF
v_gene: TRBV4-3
len: 14
abundance: .
d_gene: .
j_gene: TRBJ2-7

CDR3nt: TGTGCCTGGAGGGGGGATTGGGGGAACACTGAAGCTTTCTTT
CDR3aa: CAWRGDWGNTEAFF
v_gene: TRBV30
len: 14
abundance: .
d_gene: .
j_gene: TRBJ1-1

CDR3nt: TGTGCCAGCAGCCGGTCTACAGGGGATAACACTGAAGCTTTCTTT
CDR3aa: CASSRSTGDNTEAFF
v_gene: TRBV5-4
len: 15
abundance: medium-sized
d_gene: TRBD1
j_gene: TRBJ1-1

CDR3nt: TGCGCCAGCAGCCAAATTGTATATAGGGTAGGATATGCCATGTGGGTAACAGATACGCAGTATTTT
CDR3aa: CASSQIVYRVGYAMWVTDTQYF
v_gene: TRBV4-3
len: 22
abundance: .
d_gene: .
j_gene: TRBJ2-3

CDR3nt: TGTGCCAGCAGCTTATTGAGCTCTCTCGATGAGCAGTTCTTC
CDR3aa: CASSLLSSLDEQFF
v_gene: TRBV7-2
len: 14
abundance: .
d_gene: .
j_gene: TRBJ2-1

CDR3nt: TGTGCCAGCAGTGGGGCAGGGGGCGTCAAAGGCTACACCTTC
CDR3aa: CASSGAGGVKGYTF
v_gene: TRBV2
len: 14
abundance: .
d_gene: TRBD1
j_gene: TRBJ1-2

CDR3nt: TGCGCCAGCAGCTTGGGCCTGACAGGCGACTATGGCTACACCTTC
CDR3aa: CASSLGLTGDYGYTF
v_gene: TRBV5-1
len: 15
abundance: .
d_gene: .
j_gene: TRBJ1-2

CDR3nt: TGTGCCAGCAGCTTACACTTTCAAGAGACCCAGTACTTC
CDR3aa: CASSLHFQETQYF
v_gene: TRBV7-2
len: 13
abundance: .
d_gene: .
j_gene: TRBJ2-5

CDR3nt: TGTGCCAGCAATCAGGACAGAAACTATGGCTACACCTTC
CDR3aa: CASNQDRNYGYTF
v_gene: TRBV2
len: 13
abundance: once
d_gene: .
j_gene: TRBJ1-2

CDR3nt: TGCAGCGTCCGTGGGGGAGCTGAGGTATCAGATACGCAGTATTTT
CDR3aa: CSVRGGAEVSDTQYF
v_gene: TRBV29-1
len: 15
abundance: .
d_gene: .
j_gene: TRBJ2-3

CDR3nt: TGCACCAGCAGCCGGGGGGGCCTTTTGAATCAGCCCCAGCATTTT
CDR3aa: CTSSRGGLLNQPQHF
v_gene: TRBV1
len: 15
abundance: .
d_gene: .
j_gene: TRBJ1-5

CDR3nt: TGTGCCAGCAGCTTAAGACTCCAAGAGACCCAGTACTTC
CDR3aa: CASSLRLQETQYF
v_gene: TRBV11-2
len: 13
abundance: few
d_gene: .
j_gene: TRBJ2-5

CDR3nt: TGTGCCAGCAGCCAGGGACTAGCGGGTTTCGAAAGCTCCTACAATGAGCAGTTCTTC
CDR3aa: CASSQGLAGFESSYNEQFF
v_gene: TRBV3-1/TRBV3-2
len: 19
abundance: few
d_gene: TRBD2
j_gene: TRBJ2-1

CDR3nt: TGCGCCAGCAGCCAAGGCGGTTTTCCTCCCTACGAGCAGTACTTC
CDR3aa: CASSQGGFPPYEQYF
v_gene: TRBV4-3
len: 15
abundance: .
d_gene: .
j_gene: TRBJ2-7

CDR3nt: TGTGCCAGCAGTGAAGGTCTGACCCAGTACTTC
CDR3aa: CASSEGLTQYF
v_gene: TRBV2
len: 11
abundance: large
d_gene: .
j_gene: TRBJ2-5

CDR3nt: TGTGCCAGCAGTTTTCCAGGGCCCTCCCGTTTCTTC
CDR3aa: CASSFPGPSRFF
v_gene: TRBV28
len: 12
abundance: few
d_gene: .
j_gene: TRBJ2-1

CDR3nt: TGTGCCAGCAGCTTGAGATCGCGACAGTACACCGGGGAGCTGTTTTTT
CDR3aa: CASSLRSRQYTGELFF
v_gene: TRBV5-4
len: 16
abundance: .
d_gene: .
j_gene: TRBJ2-2

CDR3nt: TGTGCCAGCAGGTGGGGCGATCAGCCCCAGCATTTT
CDR3aa: CASRWGDQPQHF
v_gene: TRBV6-5
len: 12
abundance: few
d_gene: .
j_gene: TRBJ1-5